These T cell receptor beta chains were read from a single sample in a study of blood T cell repertoires in COVID-19. Profiled with immunoSEQ multiplex PCR; TCRdb holds only in-frame clones, not every one. The top ten clones hold around 3% of a sample with a few hundred thousand clones, roughly 84% of them seen once. The sample taken for sequencing was PBMCs or T cells enriched from blood (not recorded which). Receptors were obtained from a young woman who had recovered from COVID-19. CDR3s include the opening cysteine and the closing phenylalanine or tryptophan. A D gene is named only where the DNA matches it firmly. A row's size may be missing; if present it is once, few, many or a size class.

10	TRBV2	.	.	TRBJ2-7	TGTGCCAGCAGTGGGAGAGAGCAGTACTTC	CASSGREQYF
11	TRBV30	.	.	TRBJ2-1	TGTGCCAGAGGACAGTACAATGAGCAGTTCTTC	CARGQYNEQFF
14	TRBV12-5	.	TRBD2	TRBJ2-5	TGTGCTAGTGCCCAGGCGGGGGGGGCAGAGACCCAGTACTTC	CASAQAGGAETQYF
14	TRBV4-1	.	.	TRBJ1-3	TGCGCCAGCAGCAACACCGTCGGGGGAAACACCATATATTTT	CASSNTVGGNTIYF
16	TRBV5-1	few	TRBD2	TRBJ2-3	TGCGCCAGCAGCACCAGCGGGGAGATCCTCACAGATACGCAGTATTTT	CASSTSGEILTDTQYF
15	TRBV2	.	TRBD2	TRBJ2-1	TGTGCCAGCACTGAGGGGCGTAGCGGGCACAATGAGCAGTTCTTC	CASTEGRSGHNEQFF
14	TRBV15	.	.	TRBJ2-7	TGTGCCACCAGCCGAAGGACTGCTACGCTCGAGCAGTACTTC	CATSRRTATLEQYF
13	TRBV27	.	TRBD2	TRBJ2-7	TGTGCCAGCAGTTCCCGGGGGGGCTACGAGCAGTACTTC	CASSSRGGYEQYF
12	TRBV19	.	.	TRBJ1-6	TGTGCCAGTAATCAGGGTGGTTCACCCCTCCACTTT	CASNQGGSPLHF
16	TRBV7-9	.	TRBD2	TRBJ2-3	TGTGCCAGCAGCCCCGGGACTAGCGGGAGCGCAGATACGCAGTATTTT	CASSPGTSGSADTQYF
15	TRBV19	once	.	TRBJ1-5	TGTGCCAGTAGTATAGAGGAGGGTGCGAGACAGCCCCAGCATTTT	CASSIEEGARQPQHF
13	TRBV6-5	.	.	TRBJ2-5	TGTGCCAGCCGACCTACAGGTTTAGAGACCCAGTACTTC	CASRPTGLETQYF
16	TRBV27	.	.	TRBJ1-2	TGTGCCAGCAGCAGAGGGGTGCTGACGGGGGGCTATGGCTACACCTTC	CASSRGVLTGGYGYTF
14	TRBV4-1	once	.	TRBJ1-3	TGCGCCAGCAGCCCAGGTCGGTGGGAGGGCACCATATATTTT	CASSPGRWEGTIYF
13	TRBV6-5	.	TRBD1	TRBJ1-6	TGTGCCAGCAGTTGGGACAGCAATTCACCCCTCCACTTT	CASSWDSNSPLHF
13	TRBV7-2	.	.	TRBJ1-1	TGTGCCAGCAGCTTCGGGATTAGGGCTGAAGCTTTCTTT	CASSFGIRAEAFF
14	TRBV28	once	TRBD2	TRBJ2-1	TGTGCCAGCAAGGGAGGGCAATTCCACAATGAGCAGTTCTTC	CASKGGQFHNEQFF
18	TRBV6-2/TRBV6-3	.	TRBD2	TRBJ2-1	TGTGCCAGCAGCCGACTAGCGGGGGGAACATTTTCCTACAATGAGCAGTTCTTC	CASSRLAGGTFSYNEQFF
18	TRBV10-3	.	.	TRBJ2-3	TGTGCCATCAGTGAGTCGACCATACCGGGTGGTGGCACAGATACGCAGTATTTT	CAISESTIPGGGTDTQYF
15	TRBV5-4	.	.	TRBJ1-1	TGTGCCAGCAGCTTGGCGGGGTCGCTGAGTACTGAAGCTTTCTTT	CASSLAGSLSTEAFF
14	TRBV3-1/TRBV3-2	.	.	TRBJ2-5	TGTGCCAGCAGCCTTACAGGGTTGGAAGAGACCCAGTACTTC	CASSLTGLEETQYF
14	TRBV4-1	.	.	TRBJ1-1	TGCGCCAGCAGCCAAGTCCCCGTGAACACTGAAGCTTTCTTT	CASSQVPVNTEAFF
14	TRBV5-4	.	.	TRBJ1-2	TGTGCCAGCAGCTCGGGGATTGACGTCTATGGCTACACCTTC	CASSSGIDVYGYTF
14	TRBV19	.	TRBD2	TRBJ2-1	TGTGCCAGCATCCGGGGGGGCGGCAACAATGAGCAGTTCTTC	CASIRGGGNNEQFF
14	TRBV29-1	.	.	TRBJ2-7	TGCAGCGTTGATAAGGTACAGGGACCCTACGAGCAGTACTTC	CSVDKVQGPYEQYF
14	TRBV7-8	.	TRBD1	TRBJ1-2	TGTGCCAGCAGCCCGGGACAGGCTAACTATGGCTACACCTTC	CASSPGQANYGYTF
15	TRBV7-8	.	.	TRBJ1-2	TGTGCCAGCAGCTTAGATTACGGGGTTGGCTATGGCTACACCTTC	CASSLDYGVGYGYTF
13	TRBV6-5	.	.	TRBJ1-1	TGTGCCAGCAGTCTTTACACGAACACTGAAGCTTTCTTT	CASSLYTNTEAFF
13	TRBV5-1	.	TRBD1	TRBJ1-2	TGCGCCAGCAGCCTTCAGGACAGGGACGGCTACACCTTC	CASSLQDRDGYTF
15	TRBV5-5	.	.	TRBJ2-7	TGTGCCAGCAGCCCAGCCCCTCGGGGATACTACGAGCAGTACTTC	CASSPAPRGYYEQYF
13	TRBV19	.	.	TRBJ1-2	TGTGCCAGTAGGGATGACGGAGGGTATGGCTACACCTTC	CASRDDGGYGYTF
13	TRBV7-9	.	.	TRBJ1-1	TGTGCCAGCAGCTCAGGGTGGGACACTGAAGCTTTCTTT	CASSSGWDTEAFF
16	TRBV19	.	TRBD1	TRBJ1-1	TGTGCCAGTAGTATCCCGAGACAGGGGGCGAACACTGAAGCTTTCTTT	CASSIPRQGANTEAFF
16	TRBV7-9	.	.	TRBJ1-3	TGTGCCAGCAGCTTAGTTGTCCAGTTCTCTGGAAACACCATATATTTT	CASSLVVQFSGNTIYF
16	TRBV4-1	.	.	TRBJ1-3	TGCGCCAGCAGCCAACAGAACAGCATCTCTGGAAACACCATATATTTT	CASSQQNSISGNTIYF
14	TRBV18	.	.	TRBJ2-7	TGTGCCAGCTCAGGAGGGACAGAACGAGACGAGCAGTACTTC	CASSGGTERDEQYF
14	TRBV5-6	.	.	TRBJ2-7	TGTGCCAGCAGCTTGGGGGCAGGGCTCTACGAGCAGTACTTC	CASSLGAGLYEQYF
16	TRBV7-9	.	TRBD2	TRBJ2-1	TGTGCCAGCAACTTAGGCGCTAGCGGGGCATACAATGAGCAGTTCTTC	CASNLGASGAYNEQFF
15	TRBV7-8	few	.	TRBJ1-4	TGTGCCAGCAGCTTAAGAGGGGACATTTCCCGAAAACTGTTTTTT	CASSLRGDISRKLFF
15	TRBV2	once	.	TRBJ1-5	TGTGCCAGCAGTGAGGTCCCAGGGGACGATCAGCCCCAGCATTTT	CASSEVPGDDQPQHF
14	TRBV6-4	.	.	TRBJ2-3	TGTGCCAGCAGTGACTCGATGGGCTTAGGTACGCAGTATTTT	CASSDSMGLGTQYF
15	TRBV24-1	.	.	TRBJ1-5	TGTGCCACCAGTGAGTACAGTACCAGCAATCAGCCCCAGCATTTT	CATSEYSTSNQPQHF
15	TRBV11-2	few	TRBD2	TRBJ2-2	TGTGCCAGCAGCTATAGCGGGAGTGGCACCGGGGAGCTGTTTTTT	CASSYSGSGTGELFF
19	TRBV9	once	TRBD2	TRBJ2-1	TGTGCCAGCAGCGTAGGGCCTAGCGGGTTTAGGTTCTCCTACAATGAGCAGTTCTTC	CASSVGPSGFRFSYNEQFF
12	TRBV29-1	.	.	TRBJ2-5	TGCAGCGCTGCGCCCACGTTTGAGACCCAGTACTTC	CSAAPTFETQYF
15	TRBV7-6	.	TRBD1	TRBJ1-6	TGTGCCAGCAGCTTAGGACAGGGGGCGCATTCACCCCTCCACTTT	CASSLGQGAHSPLHF
15	TRBV4-1	.	TRBD1	TRBJ1-2	TGCGCCAGCAGCCACCCCGGGACAGTCCTATATGGCTACACCTTC	CASSHPGTVLYGYTF
17	TRBV19	.	.	TRBJ1-1	TGTGCCAGTATCCCAACCCGGCCTGACCCGGGGAACACTGAAGCTTTCTTT	CASIPTRPDPGNTEAFF
11	TRBV2	.	TRBD1	TRBJ1-2	TGTGCCAGCGACAGGGACCATGGCTACACCTTC	CASDRDHGYTF
13	TRBV5-1	.	.	TRBJ2-1	TGCGCCAGCAGCCCGGGGTCGTACAATGAGCAGTTCTTC	CASSPGSYNEQFF
13	TRBV11-2	.	.	TRBJ2-7	TGTGCCAGCAGCTTAGGGGGGAGGTACGAGCAGTACTTC	CASSLGGRYEQYF
16	TRBV5-1	.	TRBD1	TRBJ2-4	TGCGCCAGCAGCGGTGGGACAGACCTAGCCAAAAACATTCAGTACTTC	CASSGGTDLAKNIQYF
17	TRBV7-9	once	TRBD2	TRBJ2-2	TGTGCCAGCAGCTACCCAGGACTAGCGGGAGACACCGGGGAGCTGTTTTTT	CASSYPGLAGDTGELFF
16	TRBV7-2	.	.	TRBJ1-5	TGTGCCAGCAGCTTAGCCTCGGGGGGGCGTAATCAGCCCCAGCATTTT	CASSLASGGRNQPQHF
11	TRBV20-1	.	.	TRBJ2-7	TGCAGTGCTGAACTAGCCCACGAGCAGTACTTC	CSAELAHEQYF
14	TRBV2	.	.	TRBJ2-2	TGTGCCAGCAGGGCAGGAGGCGGGTACGGGGAGCTGTTTTTT	CASRAGGGYGELFF
12	TRBV12-3/TRBV12-4	.	TRBD1	TRBJ1-2	TGTGCCAGCAGCTACACAGGGGACGGCTACACCTTC	CASSYTGDGYTF
15	TRBV11-3	.	TRBD2	TRBJ2-1	TGTGCCAGCAGTCTAGCGGGGAACTCCTACAATGAGCAGTTCTTC	CASSLAGNSYNEQFF
15	TRBV13	.	.	TRBJ2-2	TGTGCCAGCAGCTTAGGGGCGGCGAACACCGGGGAGCTGTTTTTT	CASSLGAANTGELFF